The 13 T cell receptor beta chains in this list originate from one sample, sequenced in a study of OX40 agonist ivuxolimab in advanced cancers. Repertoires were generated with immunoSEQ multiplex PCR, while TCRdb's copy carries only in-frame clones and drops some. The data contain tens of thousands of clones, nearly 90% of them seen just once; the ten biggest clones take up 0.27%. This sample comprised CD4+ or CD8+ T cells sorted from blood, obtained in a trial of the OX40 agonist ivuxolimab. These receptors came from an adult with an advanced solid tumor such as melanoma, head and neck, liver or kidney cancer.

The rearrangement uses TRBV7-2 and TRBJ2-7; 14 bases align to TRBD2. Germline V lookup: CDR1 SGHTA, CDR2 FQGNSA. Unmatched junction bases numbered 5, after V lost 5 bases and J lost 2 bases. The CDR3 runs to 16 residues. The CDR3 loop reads CASSLGTSGRAYEQYF. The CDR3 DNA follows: TGTGCCAGCAGCCTCGGGACTAGCGGGAGAGCCTACGAGCAGTACTTC.

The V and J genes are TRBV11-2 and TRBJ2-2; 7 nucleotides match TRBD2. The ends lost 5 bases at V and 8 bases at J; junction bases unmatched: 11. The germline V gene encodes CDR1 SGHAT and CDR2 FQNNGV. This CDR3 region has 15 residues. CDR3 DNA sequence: TGTGCCAGCAGCCCCTCCGGGACTAAAATGGGGGAGCTGTTTTTT. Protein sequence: CASSPSGTKMGELFF. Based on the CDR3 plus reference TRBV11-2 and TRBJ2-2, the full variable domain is EAGVAQSPRYKIIEKRQSVAFWCNPISGHATLYWYQQILGQGPKLLIQFQNNGVVDDSQLPKDRFSAERLKGVDSTLKIQPAKLEDSAVYLCASSPSGTKMGELFFGEGSRLTVL.

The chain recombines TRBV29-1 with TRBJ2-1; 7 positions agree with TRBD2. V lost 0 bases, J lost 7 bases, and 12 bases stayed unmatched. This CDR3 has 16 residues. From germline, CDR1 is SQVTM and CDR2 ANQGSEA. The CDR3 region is CSVEDWGEGLPNEQFF. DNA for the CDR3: TGCAGCGTTGAAGATTGGGGGGAGGGCCTTCCAAATGAGCAGTTCTTC.

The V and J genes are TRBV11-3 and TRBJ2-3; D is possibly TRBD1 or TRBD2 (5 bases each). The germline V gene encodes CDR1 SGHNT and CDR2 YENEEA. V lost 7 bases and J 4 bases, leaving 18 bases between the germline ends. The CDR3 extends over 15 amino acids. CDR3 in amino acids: CASTQGAVASDTQYF. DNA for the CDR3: TGTGCCAGCACTCAAGGGGCGGTAGCGTCAGATACGCAGTATTTT.

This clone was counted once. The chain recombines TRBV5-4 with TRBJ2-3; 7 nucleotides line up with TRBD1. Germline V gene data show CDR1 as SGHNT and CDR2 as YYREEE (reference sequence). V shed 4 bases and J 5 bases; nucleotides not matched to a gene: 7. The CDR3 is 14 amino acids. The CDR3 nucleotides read TGTGCCAGCAGCCAGGGGGACACGGGAGATACGCAGTATTTT. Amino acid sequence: CASSQGDTGDTQYF.

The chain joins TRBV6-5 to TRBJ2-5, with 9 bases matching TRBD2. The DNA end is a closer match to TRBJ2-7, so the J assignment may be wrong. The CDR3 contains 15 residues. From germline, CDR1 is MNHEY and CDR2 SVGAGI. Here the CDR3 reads CASRRARTSAYEQYF. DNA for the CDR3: TGTGCCAGCAGACGCGCCCGGACTAGCGCGTACGAGCAGTACTTC.

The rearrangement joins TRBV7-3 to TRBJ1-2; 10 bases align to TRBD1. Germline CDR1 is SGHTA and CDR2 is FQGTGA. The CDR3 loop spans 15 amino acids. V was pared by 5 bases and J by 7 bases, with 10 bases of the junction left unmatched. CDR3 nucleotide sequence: TGTGCCAGCAGCCCTGAGGGACAGGGGTGGAGTGGCTACACCTTC. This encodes CASSPEGQGWSGYTF.

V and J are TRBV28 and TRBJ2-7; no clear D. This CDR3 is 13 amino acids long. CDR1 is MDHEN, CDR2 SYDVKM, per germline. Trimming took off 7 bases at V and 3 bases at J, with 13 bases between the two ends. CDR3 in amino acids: CASTSGSFYEQYF. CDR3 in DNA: TGTGCCAGCACCAGTGGAAGCTTCTACGAGCAGTACTTC.

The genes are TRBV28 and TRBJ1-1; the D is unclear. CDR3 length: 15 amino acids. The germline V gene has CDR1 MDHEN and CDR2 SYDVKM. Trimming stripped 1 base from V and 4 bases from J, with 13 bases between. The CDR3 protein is CASSLYGGSTTEAFF. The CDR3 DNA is TGTGCCAGCAGTTTATATGGCGGGAGCACCACTGAAGCTTTCTTT.

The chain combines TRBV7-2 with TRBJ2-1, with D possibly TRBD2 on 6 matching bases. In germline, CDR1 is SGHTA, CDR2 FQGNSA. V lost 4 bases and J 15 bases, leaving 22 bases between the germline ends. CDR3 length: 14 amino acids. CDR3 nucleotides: TGTGCCAGCAGCTACGGGGGACGGCGCCCCGGTGGGTTCTTC. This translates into CASSYGGRRPGGFF.

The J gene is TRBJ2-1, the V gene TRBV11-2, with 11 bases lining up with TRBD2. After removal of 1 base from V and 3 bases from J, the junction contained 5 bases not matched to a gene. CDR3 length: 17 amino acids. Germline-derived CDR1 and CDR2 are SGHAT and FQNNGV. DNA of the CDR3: TGTGCCAGCAGCTTAGTTTTTGGGACTAGCGGCTACAATGAGCAGTTCTTC. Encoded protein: CASSLVFGTSGYNEQFF.

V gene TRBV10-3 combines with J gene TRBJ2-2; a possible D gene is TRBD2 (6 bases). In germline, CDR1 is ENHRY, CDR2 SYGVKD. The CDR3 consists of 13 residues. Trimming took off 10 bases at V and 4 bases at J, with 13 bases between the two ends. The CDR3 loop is CATGDHPTGELFF. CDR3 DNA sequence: TGTGCCACGGGGGACCACCCCACCGGGGAGCTGTTTTTT.

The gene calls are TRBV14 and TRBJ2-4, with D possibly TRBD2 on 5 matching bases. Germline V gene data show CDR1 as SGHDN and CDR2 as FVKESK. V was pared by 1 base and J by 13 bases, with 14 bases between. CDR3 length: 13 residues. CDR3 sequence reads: CASSQVGGPQQYF. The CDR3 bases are TGTGCCAGCAGCCAAGTTGGCGGGCCACAACAGTACTTC. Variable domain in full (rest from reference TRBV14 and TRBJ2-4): EAGVTQFPSHSVIEKGQTVTLRCDPISGHDNLYWYRRVMGKEIKFLLHFVKESKQDESGMPNNRFLAERTGGTYSTLKVQPAELEDSGVYFCASSQVGGPQQYFGAGTRLSVL.